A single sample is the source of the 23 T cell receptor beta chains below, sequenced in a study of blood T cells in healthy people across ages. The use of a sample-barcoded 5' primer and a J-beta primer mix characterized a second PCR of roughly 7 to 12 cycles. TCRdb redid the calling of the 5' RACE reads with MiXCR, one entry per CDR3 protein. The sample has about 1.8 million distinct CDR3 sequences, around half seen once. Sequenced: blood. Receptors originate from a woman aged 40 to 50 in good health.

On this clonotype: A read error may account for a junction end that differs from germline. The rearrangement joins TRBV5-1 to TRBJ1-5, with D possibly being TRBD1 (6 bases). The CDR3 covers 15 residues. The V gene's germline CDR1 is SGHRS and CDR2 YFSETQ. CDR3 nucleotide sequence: TGCGCCTGCAGCTTACAGGGCTATAGCAATCAGCCCCAGCATTTT. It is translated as CACSLQGYSNQPQHF.

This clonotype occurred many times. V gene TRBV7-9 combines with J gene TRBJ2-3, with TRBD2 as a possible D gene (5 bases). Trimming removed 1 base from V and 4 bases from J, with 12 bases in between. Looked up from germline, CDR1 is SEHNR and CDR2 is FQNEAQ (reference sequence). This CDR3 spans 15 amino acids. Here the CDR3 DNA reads TGTGCCAGCAGCTTAGACCAGCGGACCCCAGATACGCAGTATTTT. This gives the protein CASSLDQRTPDTQYF.

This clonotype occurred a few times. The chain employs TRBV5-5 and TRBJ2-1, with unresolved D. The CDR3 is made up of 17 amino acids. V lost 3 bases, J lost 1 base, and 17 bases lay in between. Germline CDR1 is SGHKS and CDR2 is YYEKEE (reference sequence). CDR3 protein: CASSSPNSVESYNEQFF. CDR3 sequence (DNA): TGTGCCAGCAGCTCGCCGAACAGCGTGGAGTCCTACAATGAGCAGTTCTTC. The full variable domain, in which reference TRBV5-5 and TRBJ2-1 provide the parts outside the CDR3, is DAGVTQSPTHLIKTRGQQVTLRCSPISGHKSVSWYQQVLGQGPQFIFQYYEKEERGRGNFPDRFSARQFPNYSSELNVNALLLGDSALYLCASSSPNSVESYNEQFFGPGTRLTVL.

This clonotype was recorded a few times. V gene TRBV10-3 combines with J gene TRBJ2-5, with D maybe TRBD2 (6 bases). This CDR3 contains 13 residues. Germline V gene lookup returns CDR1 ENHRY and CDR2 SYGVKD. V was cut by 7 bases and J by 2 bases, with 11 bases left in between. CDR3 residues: CAIKLDYQETQYF. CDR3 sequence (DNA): TGTGCCATCAAGTTGGACTATCAAGAGACCCAGTACTTC.

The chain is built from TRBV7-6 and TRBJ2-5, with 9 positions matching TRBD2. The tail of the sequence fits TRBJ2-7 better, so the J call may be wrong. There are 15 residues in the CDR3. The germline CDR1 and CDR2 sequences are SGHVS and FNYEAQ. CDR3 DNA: TGTGCCAGCAGCTTAGGGCTAGCGGGGTACAACGAGCAGTACTTC. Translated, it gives CASSLGLAGYNEQYF.

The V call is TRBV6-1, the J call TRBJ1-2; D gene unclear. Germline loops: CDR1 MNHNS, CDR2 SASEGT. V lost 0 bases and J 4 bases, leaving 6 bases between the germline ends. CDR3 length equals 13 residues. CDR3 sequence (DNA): TGTGCCAGCAGTGAAGCGGCGGTCTATGGCTACACCTTC. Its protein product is CASSEAAVYGYTF.

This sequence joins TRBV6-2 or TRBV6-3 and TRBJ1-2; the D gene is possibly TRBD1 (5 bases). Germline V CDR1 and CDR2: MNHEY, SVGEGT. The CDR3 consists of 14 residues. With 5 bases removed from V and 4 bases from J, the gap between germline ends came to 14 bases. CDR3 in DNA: TGTGCCAGCAGTCCCTTTCAGGGAACCTATGGCTACACCTTC. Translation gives CASSPFQGTYGYTF.

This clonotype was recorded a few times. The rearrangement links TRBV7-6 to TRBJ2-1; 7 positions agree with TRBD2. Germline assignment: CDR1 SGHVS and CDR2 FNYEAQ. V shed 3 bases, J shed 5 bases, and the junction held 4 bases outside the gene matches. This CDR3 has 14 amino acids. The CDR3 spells CASSLTSLNNEQFF. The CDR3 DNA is TGTGCCAGCAGCTTGACTAGCCTTAACAATGAGCAGTTCTTC.

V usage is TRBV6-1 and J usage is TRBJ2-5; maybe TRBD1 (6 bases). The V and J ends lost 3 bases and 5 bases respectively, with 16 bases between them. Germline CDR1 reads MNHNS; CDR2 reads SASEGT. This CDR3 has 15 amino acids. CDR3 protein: CASSEAGAPSETQYF. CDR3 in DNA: TGTGCCAGCAGTGAGGCAGGGGCCCCTAGTGAGACCCAGTACTTC.

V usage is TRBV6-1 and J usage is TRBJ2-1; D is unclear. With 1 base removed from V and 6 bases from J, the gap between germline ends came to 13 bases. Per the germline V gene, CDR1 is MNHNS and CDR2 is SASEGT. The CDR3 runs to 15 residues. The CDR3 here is CASSEEAGFFNEQFF. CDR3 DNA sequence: TGTGCCAGCAGTGAAGAGGCTGGGTTTTTCAATGAGCAGTTCTTC.

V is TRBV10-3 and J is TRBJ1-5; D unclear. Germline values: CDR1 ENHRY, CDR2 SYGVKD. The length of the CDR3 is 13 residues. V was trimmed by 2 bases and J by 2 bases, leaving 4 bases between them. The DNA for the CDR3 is TGTGCCATCAGTGAGACAGGCAATCAGCCCCAGCATTTT. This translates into CAISETGNQPQHF.

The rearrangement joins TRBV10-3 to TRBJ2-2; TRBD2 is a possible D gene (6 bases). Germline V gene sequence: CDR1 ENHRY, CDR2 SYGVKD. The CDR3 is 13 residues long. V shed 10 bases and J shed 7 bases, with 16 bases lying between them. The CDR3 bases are TGTGCCACCCAAAGAGGAGGGGTCGGGGAGCTGTTTTTT. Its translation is CATQRGGVGELFF.

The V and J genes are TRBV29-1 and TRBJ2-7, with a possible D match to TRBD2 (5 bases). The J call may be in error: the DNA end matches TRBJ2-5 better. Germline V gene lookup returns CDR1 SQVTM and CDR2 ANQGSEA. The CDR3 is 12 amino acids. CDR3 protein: CSGERTGETQYF. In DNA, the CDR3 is TGCAGCGGGGAGAGAACCGGGGAGACCCAGTACTTC.

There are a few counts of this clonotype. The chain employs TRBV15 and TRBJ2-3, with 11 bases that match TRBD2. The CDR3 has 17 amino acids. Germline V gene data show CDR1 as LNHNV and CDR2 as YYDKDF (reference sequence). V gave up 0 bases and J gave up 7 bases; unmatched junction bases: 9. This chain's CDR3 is CATSRDRTSGPSHTQYF. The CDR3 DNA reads TGTGCCACCAGCAGAGATCGGACTAGCGGGCCCAGTCATACGCAGTATTTT.

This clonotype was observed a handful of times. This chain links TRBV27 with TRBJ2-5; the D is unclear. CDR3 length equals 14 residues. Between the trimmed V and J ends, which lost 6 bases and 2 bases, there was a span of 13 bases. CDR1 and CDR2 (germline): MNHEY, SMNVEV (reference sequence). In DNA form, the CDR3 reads TGTGCCAGCAGACTATTAGGAAGGCAAGAGACCCAGTACTTC. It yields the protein CASRLLGRQETQYF.

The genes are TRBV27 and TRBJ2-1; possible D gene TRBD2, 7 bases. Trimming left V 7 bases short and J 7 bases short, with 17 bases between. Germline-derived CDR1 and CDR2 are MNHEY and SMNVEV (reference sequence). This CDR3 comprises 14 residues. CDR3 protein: CASNKIGGRNEQFF. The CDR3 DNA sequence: TGTGCCAGCAACAAAATCGGGGGGCGGAATGAGCAGTTCTTC.

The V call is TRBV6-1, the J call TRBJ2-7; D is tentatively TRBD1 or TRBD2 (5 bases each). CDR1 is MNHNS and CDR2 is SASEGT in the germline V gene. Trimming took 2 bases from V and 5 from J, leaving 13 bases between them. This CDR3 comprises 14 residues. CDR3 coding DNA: TGTGCCAGCAGTGAATTGGCCGGGGCCCACGAGCAGTACTTC. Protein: CASSELAGAHEQYF.

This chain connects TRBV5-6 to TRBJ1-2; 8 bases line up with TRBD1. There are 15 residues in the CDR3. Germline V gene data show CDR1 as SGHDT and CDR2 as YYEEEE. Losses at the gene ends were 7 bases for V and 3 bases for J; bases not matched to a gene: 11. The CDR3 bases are TGTGCCAGCCAACCCCTGGACAGGGTTGACTATGGCTACACCTTC. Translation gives CASQPLDRVDYGYTF.

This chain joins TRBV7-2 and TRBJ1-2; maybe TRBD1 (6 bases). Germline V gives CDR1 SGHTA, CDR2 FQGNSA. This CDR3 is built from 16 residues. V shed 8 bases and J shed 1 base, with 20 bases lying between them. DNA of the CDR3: TGTGCCAGCGGCCCAGGAGGCGGGGGCGTTAACTATGGCTACACCTTC. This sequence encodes CASGPGGGGVNYGYTF.

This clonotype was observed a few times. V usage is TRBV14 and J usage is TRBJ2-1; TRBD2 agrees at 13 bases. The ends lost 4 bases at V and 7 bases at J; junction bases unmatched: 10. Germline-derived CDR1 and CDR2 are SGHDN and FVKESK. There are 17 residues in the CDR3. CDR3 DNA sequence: TGTGCCAGCAGCCTCAACCAACTAGCGGGGGGGCATAATGAGCAGTTCTTC. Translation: CASSLNQLAGGHNEQFF.

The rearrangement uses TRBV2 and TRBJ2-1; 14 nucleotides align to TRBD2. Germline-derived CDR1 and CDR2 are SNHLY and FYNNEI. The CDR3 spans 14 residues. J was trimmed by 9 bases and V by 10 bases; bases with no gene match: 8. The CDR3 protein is CAIQGGLAGGEQFF. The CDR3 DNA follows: TGTGCCATACAAGGTGGACTAGCGGGGGGTGAGCAGTTCTTC.

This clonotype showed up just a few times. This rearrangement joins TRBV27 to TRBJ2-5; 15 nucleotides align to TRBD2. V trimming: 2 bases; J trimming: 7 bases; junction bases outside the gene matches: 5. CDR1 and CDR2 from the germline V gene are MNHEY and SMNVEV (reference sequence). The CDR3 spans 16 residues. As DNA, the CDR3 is TGTGCCAGCAGTTTAAGGACTAGCGGGGGGGTGGGGACCCAGTACTTC. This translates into CASSLRTSGGVGTQYF.

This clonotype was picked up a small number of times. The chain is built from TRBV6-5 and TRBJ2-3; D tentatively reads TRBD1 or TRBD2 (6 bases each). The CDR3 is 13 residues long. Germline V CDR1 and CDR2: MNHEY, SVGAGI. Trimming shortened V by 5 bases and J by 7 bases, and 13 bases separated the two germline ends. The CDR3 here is CASSPRGAHTQYF. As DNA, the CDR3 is TGTGCCAGCAGTCCTAGGGGGGCTCATACGCAGTATTTT.